The 24 T cell receptor beta chains presented below share a single source sample, sequenced in a study of T cells in Graves' hyperthyroidism and ophthalmopathy. TCR beta CDR3 region amplification was performed from RNA transcripts. Researchers ran a first-round RT-PCR on the TCR CDR3 using the HTBI primer set. TCRdb fed the multiplex PCR reads into MiXCR, producing one record per CDR3 protein. The sample holds 490,000 or so distinct CDR3 sequences, about 15% seen once. The sequenced sample was blood. The receptors stem from a young woman with Graves' ophthalmopathy.

This clonotype was seen a handful of times. The rearrangement links TRBV6-2 or TRBV6-3 to TRBJ2-1; a weak D match, TRBD2 (6 bases). The CDR3 runs 17 residues. The ends were cut back, 5 bases at V and 4 bases at J, with 21 bases in the middle. CDR1 is MNHEY, CDR2 SVGEGT, per germline. In DNA, the CDR3 is TGTGCCAGCAGTCCCAGACTTCTTGGGGGGATTTACAATGAGCAGTTCTTC. Translation: CASSPRLLGGIYNEQFF.

The sample holds a few counts of this clonotype. The chain couples TRBV19 to TRBJ2-7; 11 nucleotides agree with TRBD1. This CDR3 has 14 residues. The V gene's germline CDR1 is LNHDA and CDR2 SQIVND (reference sequence). V lost 9 bases, J lost 2 bases, and 6 bases stayed unmatched. This CDR3 is CASHGTGGTYEQYF. CDR3 nucleotide sequence: TGTGCCAGCCACGGGACAGGGGGGACCTACGAGCAGTACTTC. The whole variable domain, remainder taken from reference TRBV19 and TRBJ2-7, is DGGITQSPKYLFRKEGQNVTLSCEQNLNHDAMYWYRQDPGQGLRLIYYSQIVNDFQKGDIAEGYSVSREKKESFPLTVTSAQKNPTAFYLCASHGTGGTYEQYFGPGTRLTVT.

In DNA, the CDR3 is TGTGCCATCAGTGGGGGCCAAGCGGGAGCCGGAGATACGCAGTATTTT. Translating gives CAISGGQAGAGDTQYF. V usage is TRBV10-3 and J usage is TRBJ2-3; 8 bases fit TRBD2. With V trimmed by 4 bases and J by 5 bases, 11 bases remained unmatched. Germline CDR1 ENHRY, CDR2 SYGVKD. This CDR3 comprises 16 residues.

The table lists this clonotype with many counts. This chain connects TRBV28 to TRBJ2-7; 7 bases map to TRBD2. CDR3 length: 15 amino acids. Unmatched junction bases numbered 6, after V lost 2 bases and J lost 2 bases. Looked up from germline, CDR1 is MDHEN and CDR2 is SYDVKM. CDR3 region: CASSLQASGAYEQYF. In nucleotides, the CDR3 is TGTGCCAGCAGTTTACAGGCTAGCGGTGCCTACGAGCAGTACTTC.

The chain recombines TRBV9 with TRBJ2-7; TRBD2 aligns across 8 bases. Germline V gene data show CDR1 as SGDLS and CDR2 as YYNGEE. The J segment lost 4 bases and the V segment lost 0 bases, leaving 3 bases of the junction unmatched. CDR3 length equals 14 residues. The CDR3 sequence is CASSVEAGDYEQYF. The CDR3 DNA sequence: TGTGCCAGCAGCGTAGAAGCGGGAGATTACGAGCAGTACTTC.

The genes are TRBV4-1 and TRBJ2-5, with 12 bases lining up with TRBD2. The CDR3 runs to 17 residues. The trim removed 6 bases at V and 4 bases at J, leaving 12 bases unmatched. CDR1 and CDR2 from the germline V gene are MGHRA and YSYEKL. CDR3 sequence reads: CASSTRTSGTYGETQYF. CDR3 sequence (DNA): TGCGCCAGCAGTACGAGGACTAGCGGGACGTACGGAGAGACCCAGTACTTC.

This chain links TRBV6-5 with TRBJ2-3, with unresolved D. Germline CDR1 is MNHEY and CDR2 is SVGAGI. The CDR3 has 14 residues. V was trimmed by 1 base and J by 4 bases, leaving 9 bases between them. The DNA of the CDR3 is TGTGCCAGCAGTTACTACTCGGGCGCAGATACGCAGTATTTT. Translating gives CASSYYSGADTQYF.

The gene calls are TRBV6-2 or TRBV6-3 and TRBJ1-1; TRBD1 might be the D (5 bases). The germline V gene has CDR1 MNHEY and CDR2 SVGEGT. V was clipped by 5 bases and J by 0 bases, with 16 bases between them. The CDR3 totals 16 residues. Here the CDR3 DNA reads TGTGCCAGCAGTCATACCGTCCTGACAGTGAACACTGAAGCTTTCTTT. Residues: CASSHTVLTVNTEAFF.

Turning to this clonotype: A much larger clone sits a single nucleotide away, making a read error possible. V is TRBV28 and J is TRBJ2-1; D is uncertain. The V gene's germline CDR1 is MDHEN and CDR2 SYDVKM. This CDR3 has 14 residues. Trimming took 6 bases from V and 4 from J, leaving 13 bases between them. CDR3 in amino acids: CASSVATGYNEQFF. As DNA, the CDR3 is TGTGCCAGCAGCGTAGCTACCGGGTACAATGAGCAGTTCTTC.

This clonotype was counted ten times or more. This sequence joins TRBV6-2 or TRBV6-3 and TRBJ2-1; 8 nucleotides align to TRBD2. The CDR3 is 14 residues long. The V gene's germline CDR1 is MNHEY and CDR2 SVGEGT. After removal of 5 bases from V and 3 bases from J, the junction contained 3 bases not matched to a gene. Written as DNA, the CDR3 is TGTGCCAGCAGTCCACTAGCGGACTACAATGAGCAGTTCTTC. The encoded protein is CASSPLADYNEQFF.

This clonotype was seen at least ten times. The chain combines TRBV7-8 with TRBJ2-2, with D perhaps matching TRBD2 (6 bases). Germline lookup yields CDR1 SGHVS and CDR2 FQNEAQ. Trimming took 5 bases from V and 6 from J, leaving 10 bases between them. This CDR3 region has 13 residues. The CDR3 DNA reads TGTGCCAGCAGCGGAGGGACGGCCGGGGAGCTGTTTTTT. Translated: CASSGGTAGELFF. Together with reference TRBV7-8 and TRBJ2-2, the CDR3 gives the full variable domain: GAGVSQSPRYKVAKRGQDVALRCDPISGHVSLFWYQQALGQGPEFLTYFQNEAQLDKSGLPSDRFFAERPEGSVSTLKIQRTQQEDSAVYLCASSGGTAGELFFGEGSRLTVL.

This clonotype was counted ten times or more. The V and J genes are TRBV3-1 and TRBJ2-1; D may be TRBD2 (5 bases). Trimming stripped 2 bases from V and 0 bases from J, with 11 bases between. Looked up from germline, CDR1 is LGHDT and CDR2 is YNNKEL (reference sequence). CDR3 length equals 16 residues. CDR3 in amino acids: CASSQSRRPSYNEQFF. The CDR3, as DNA: TGTGCCAGCAGCCAATCCAGGAGGCCCTCCTACAATGAGCAGTTCTTC.

This clonotype was seen ten or more times. The rearrangement links TRBV7-2 to TRBJ1-6, with D unclear. V lost 3 bases and J lost 3, with 12 bases in between. Germline CDR1 and CDR2: SGHTA and FQGNSA. The CDR3 loop spans 16 amino acids. This CDR3 reads CASSFSLANYNSPLHF. The CDR3, as DNA: TGTGCCAGCAGCTTTAGCCTCGCGAACTATAATTCACCCCTCCACTTT.

This clonotype was counted at least ten times. This rearrangement joins TRBV27 to TRBJ2-5, with 8 bases aligning to TRBD2. Trimming at V came to 6 bases and at J to 5 bases, leaving 11 bases not matched to a gene. CDR3 length equals 15 residues. Germline V CDR1 and CDR2: MNHEY, SMNVEV (reference sequence). CDR3 residues: CASSRGLVMRETQYF. The DNA of the CDR3 is TGTGCCAGCAGCCGGGGACTAGTTATGCGTGAGACCCAGTACTTC.

This clonotype came up a few times. This chain uses TRBV27 with TRBJ2-7; no clear D gene. The ends were cut back, 0 bases at V and 3 bases at J, with 6 bases in the middle. Germline CDR1 MNHEY, CDR2 SMNVEV (reference sequence). The CDR3 is made up of 13 amino acids. CDR3 in amino acids: CASSLSEHYEQYF. CDR3 bases: TGTGCCAGCAGTTTATCAGAGCACTACGAGCAGTACTTC.

This clonotype has ten or more counts. The rearrangement joins TRBV6-2 or TRBV6-3 to TRBJ2-5, with a weak D call TRBD1 (6 bases). From germline, CDR1 is MNHEY and CDR2 SVGEGT. V was trimmed by 5 bases and J by 0 bases, leaving 13 bases between them. The CDR3 extends over 15 amino acids. For the CDR3, the DNA is TGTGCCAGCAGTCACTTCCGGGACAACCAAGAGACCCAGTACTTC. Translating gives CASSHFRDNQETQYF.

The chain uses TRBV12-3 or TRBV12-4 and TRBJ1-1; 8 positions agree with TRBD1. The trim removed 7 bases at V and 6 bases at J, leaving 13 bases unmatched. The CDR3 covers 15 residues. The CDR3 sequence: CASIHWPGGRAEAFF. CDR3 bases: TGTGCCAGCATCCACTGGCCAGGGGGCCGGGCTGAAGCTTTCTTT.

This clonotype was counted ten times or more. At one of its ends the junction is not consistent with the germline gene, which may arise from a read error. The chain joins TRBV20-1 to TRBJ2-7, with D unclear. The CDR3 spans 14 residues. Germline V gene data show CDR1 as DFQATT and CDR2 as SNEGSKA (reference sequence). The chain's CDR3 is CSFIGLSGSNEQYF. As DNA, the CDR3 is TGCAGTTTTATAGGTTTATCGGGCTCCAACGAGCAGTACTTC.

This clonotype has a handful of counts. V gene TRBV19 combines with J gene TRBJ2-7; 9 positions match TRBD2. Germline values: CDR1 LNHDA, CDR2 SQIVND (reference sequence). V was pared by 6 bases and J by 6 bases, with 6 bases of the junction left unmatched. CDR3 size: 13 residues. DNA of the CDR3: TGTGCCAGTAGGCTAGCGGGAATAAGCGAGCAGTACTTC. Protein sequence: CASRLAGISEQYF. The full variable domain, completed using reference TRBV19 and TRBJ2-7, is DGGITQSPKYLFRKEGQNVTLSCEQNLNHDAMYWYRQDPGQGLRLIYYSQIVNDFQKGDIAEGYSVSREKKESFPLTVTSAQKNPTAFYLCASRLAGISEQYFGPGTRLTVT.

This clonotype came up a few times. In nucleotides, the CDR3 is TGTGCCAGTACTAAAGGACAGGGCTACGAGCAGTACTTC. It encodes CASTKGQGYEQYF. The chain carries TRBV19 and TRBJ2-7; 8 positions match TRBD1. CDR1 and CDR2 from the germline V gene are LNHDA and SQIVND (reference sequence). The CDR3 is 13 amino acids. Losses at the gene ends were 7 bases for V and 3 bases for J; bases not matched to a gene: 5.

This clonotype has a handful of counts. This chain connects TRBV7-3 to TRBJ2-7; 8 positions match TRBD1. Germline values: CDR1 SGHTA, CDR2 FQGTGA. Trimming removed 4 bases from V and 3 bases from J; junction bases left unmatched: 17. CDR3 length: 18 amino acids. Here the CDR3 reads CASSCNHRRDRISYEQYF. CDR3 bases: TGTGCCAGCAGCTGTAATCACCGGAGGGACAGGATTAGCTACGAGCAGTACTTC.

This clonotype has a count of ten or more. The V gene is TRBV6-1, the J gene TRBJ2-2; the D gene is possibly TRBD2 (6 bases). This CDR3 contains 17 residues. CDR1 is MNHNS, CDR2 SASEGT, per germline. Trimming removed 3 bases from V and 2 bases from J, with 16 bases in between. The CDR3 DNA is TGTGCCAGCAGTGACTTTGGAGCGGGTGCCAACACCGGGGAGCTGTTTTTT. As protein: CASSDFGAGANTGELFF.

Ten or more counts support this clonotype. This chain links TRBV10-3 with TRBJ2-5, with D possibly TRBD1 on 6 matching bases. The CDR3 runs to 14 residues. The germline CDR1 and CDR2 sequences are ENHRY and SYGVKD. Trimming stripped 5 bases from V and 2 bases from J, with 12 bases between. The CDR3 is CAISSPTGQETQYF. The CDR3 region has the DNA TGTGCCATCAGTTCCCCGACAGGACAAGAGACCCAGTACTTC.

Only one count was recorded for this clonotype. The genes are TRBV10-3 and TRBJ2-2, with a weak D call TRBD1 (5 bases). CDR1 ENHRY and CDR2 SYGVKD come from the germline V gene. This CDR3 comprises 14 residues. The V and J ends lost 4 bases and 4 bases respectively, with 10 bases between them. CDR3 protein: CAISGRGSTGELFF. The CDR3 coding sequence is TGTGCCATCAGTGGAAGGGGTTCCACCGGGGAGCTGTTTTTT.